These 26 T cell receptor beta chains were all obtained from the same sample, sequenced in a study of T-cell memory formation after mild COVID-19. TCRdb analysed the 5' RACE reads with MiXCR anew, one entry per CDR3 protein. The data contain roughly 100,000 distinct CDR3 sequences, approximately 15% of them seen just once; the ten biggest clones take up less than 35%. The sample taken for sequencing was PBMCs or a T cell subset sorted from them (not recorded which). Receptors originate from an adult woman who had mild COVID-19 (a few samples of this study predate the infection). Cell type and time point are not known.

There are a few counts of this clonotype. The CDR3 is CASSPPRFSSGSMMDEQFF. The CDR3 DNA sequence: TGTGCCAGCTCACCACCGAGGTTCTCTAGCGGGAGCATGATGGATGAGCAGTTCTTC. The chain is built from TRBV18 and TRBJ2-1; 10 nucleotides agree with TRBD2. Trimming removed 0 bases from V and 8 bases from J; junction bases left unmatched: 16. Germline V gene data show CDR1 as KGHSH and CDR2 as LQKENI. The CDR3 extends over 19 amino acids.

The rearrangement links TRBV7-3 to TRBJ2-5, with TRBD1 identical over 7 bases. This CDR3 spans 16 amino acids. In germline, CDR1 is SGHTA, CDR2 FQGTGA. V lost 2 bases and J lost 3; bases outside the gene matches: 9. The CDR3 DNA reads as TGTGCCAGCAGCTTAGGGTTTAGCACAGGGGAAGAGACCCAGTACTTC. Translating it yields CASSLGFSTGEETQYF.

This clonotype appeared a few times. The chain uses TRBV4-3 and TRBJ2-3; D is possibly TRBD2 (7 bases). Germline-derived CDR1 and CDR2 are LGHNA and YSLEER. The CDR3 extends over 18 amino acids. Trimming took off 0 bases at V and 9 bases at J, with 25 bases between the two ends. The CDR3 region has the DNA TGCGCCAGCAGCCAAGAAAAGGGGGGGACTATGAATCGGGTGACGCAGTATTTT. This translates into CASSQEKGGTMNRVTQYF.

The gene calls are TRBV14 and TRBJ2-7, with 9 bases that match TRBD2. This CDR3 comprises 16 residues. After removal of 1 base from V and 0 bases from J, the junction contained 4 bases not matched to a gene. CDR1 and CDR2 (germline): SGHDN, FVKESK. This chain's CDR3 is CASSQGLAGTSYEQYF. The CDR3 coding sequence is TGTGCCAGCAGCCAAGGGCTAGCGGGGACCTCCTACGAGCAGTACTTC.

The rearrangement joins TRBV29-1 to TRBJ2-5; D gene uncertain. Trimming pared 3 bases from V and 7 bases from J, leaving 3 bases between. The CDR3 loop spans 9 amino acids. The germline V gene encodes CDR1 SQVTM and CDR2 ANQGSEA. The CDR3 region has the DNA TGCAGCGTTGACGGGACCCAGTACTTC. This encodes CSVDGTQYF.

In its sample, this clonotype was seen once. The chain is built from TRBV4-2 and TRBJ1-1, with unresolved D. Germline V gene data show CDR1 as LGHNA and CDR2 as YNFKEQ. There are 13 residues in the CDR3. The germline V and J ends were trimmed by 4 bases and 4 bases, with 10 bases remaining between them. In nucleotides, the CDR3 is TGTGCCAGCAGCCCCCCCAGCATCACTGAAGCTTTCTTT. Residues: CASSPPSITEAFF.

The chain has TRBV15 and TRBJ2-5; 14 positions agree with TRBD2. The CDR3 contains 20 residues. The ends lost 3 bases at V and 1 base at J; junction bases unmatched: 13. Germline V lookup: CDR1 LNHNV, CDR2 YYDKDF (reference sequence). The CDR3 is CATSSKSGLAGGNPQETQYF. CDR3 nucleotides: TGTGCCACCAGCAGTAAAAGCGGACTAGCGGGGGGAAACCCCCAAGAGACCCAGTACTTC.

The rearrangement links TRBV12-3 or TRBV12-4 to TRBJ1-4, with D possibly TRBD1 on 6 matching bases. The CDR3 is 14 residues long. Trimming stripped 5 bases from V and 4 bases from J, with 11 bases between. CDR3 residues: CASSHRVRNEKLFF. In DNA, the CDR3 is TGTGCCAGCAGTCACAGGGTTCGTAATGAAAAACTGTTTTTT.

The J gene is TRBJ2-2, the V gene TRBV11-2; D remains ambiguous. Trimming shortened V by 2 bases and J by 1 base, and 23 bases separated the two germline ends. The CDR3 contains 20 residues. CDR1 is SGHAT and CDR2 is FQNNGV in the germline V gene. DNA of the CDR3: TGTGCCAGCAGCTTATTTTTTTATGGTGGGGAAAGTCTGAACACCGGGGAGCTGTTTTTT. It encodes CASSLFFYGGESLNTGELFF.

CDR3 sequence reads: CASSPVRVPYEQYF. CDR3 nucleotide sequence: TGTGCCAGCAGCCCCGTCCGGGTTCCCTACGAGCAGTACTTC. The chain is built from TRBV7-9 and TRBJ2-7; no definite D call. The CDR3 has 14 amino acids. Trimming removed 5 bases at V and 2 bases at J, with 13 bases between. Germline CDR1 reads SEHNR; CDR2 reads FQNEAQ (reference sequence).

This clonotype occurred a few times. The CDR3, as DNA: TGCGCCAGCAGCCAAACAGGGGCTACTTCTGCCTCAGGTCAGCCCCAGCATTTT. Amino acids: CASSQTGATSASGQPQHF. The chain has TRBV4-1 and TRBJ1-5; 7 positions agree with TRBD1. Germline V CDR1 and CDR2: MGHRA, YSYEKL. CDR3 size: 18 residues. V shed 2 bases, J shed 6 bases, and the junction held 16 bases outside the gene matches.

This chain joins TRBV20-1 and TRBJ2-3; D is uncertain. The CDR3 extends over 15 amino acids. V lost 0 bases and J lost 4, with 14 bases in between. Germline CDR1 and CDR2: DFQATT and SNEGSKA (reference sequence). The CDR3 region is CSAREYPSNADTQYF. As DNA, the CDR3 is TGCAGTGCTAGAGAATACCCTTCCAATGCAGATACGCAGTATTTT.

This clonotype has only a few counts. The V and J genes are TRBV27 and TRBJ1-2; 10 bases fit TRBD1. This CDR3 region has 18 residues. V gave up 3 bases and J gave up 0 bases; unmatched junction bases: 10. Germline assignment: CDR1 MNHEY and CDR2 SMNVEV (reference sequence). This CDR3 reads CASSFLQTGGLANYGYTF. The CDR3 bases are TGTGCCAGCAGTTTCCTCCAGACAGGGGGCCTAGCTAACTATGGCTACACCTTC.

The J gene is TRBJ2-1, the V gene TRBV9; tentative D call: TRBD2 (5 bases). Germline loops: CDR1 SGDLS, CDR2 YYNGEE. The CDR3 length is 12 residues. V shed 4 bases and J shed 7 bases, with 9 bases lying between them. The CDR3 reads CASSSDLNEQFF. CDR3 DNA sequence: TGTGCCAGCAGCTCGGACTTAAATGAGCAGTTCTTC.

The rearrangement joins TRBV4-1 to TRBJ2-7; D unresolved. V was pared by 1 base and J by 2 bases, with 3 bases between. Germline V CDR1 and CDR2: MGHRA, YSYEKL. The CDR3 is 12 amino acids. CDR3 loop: CASSQGPYEQYF. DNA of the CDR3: TGCGCCAGCAGCCAAGGACCCTACGAGCAGTACTTC.

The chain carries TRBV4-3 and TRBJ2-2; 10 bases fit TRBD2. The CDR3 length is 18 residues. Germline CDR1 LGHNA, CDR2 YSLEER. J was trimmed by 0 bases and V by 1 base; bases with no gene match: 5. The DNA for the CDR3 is TGCGCCAGCAGCCAAGCCCCTACTAGCGGGGCGAACACCGGGGAGCTGTTTTTT. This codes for CASSQAPTSGANTGELFF.

CDR3 residues: CATSSNFQPAYEQYF. The CDR3 bases are TGTGCCACCAGCAGTAACTTTCAACCCGCCTACGAGCAGTACTTC. The chain has TRBV15 and TRBJ2-7; no reliable D call. Germline CDR1 is LNHNV and CDR2 is YYDKDF (reference sequence). The ends were cut back, 3 bases at V and 2 bases at J, with 14 bases in the middle. This CDR3 is built from 15 residues. Variable domain in full (rest from reference TRBV15 and TRBJ2-7): DAMVIQNPRYQVTQFGKPVTLSCSQTLNHNVMYWYQQKSSQAPKLLFHYYDKDFNNEADTPDNFQSRRPNTSFCFLDIRSPGLGDTAMYLCATSSNFQPAYEQYFGPGTRLTVT.

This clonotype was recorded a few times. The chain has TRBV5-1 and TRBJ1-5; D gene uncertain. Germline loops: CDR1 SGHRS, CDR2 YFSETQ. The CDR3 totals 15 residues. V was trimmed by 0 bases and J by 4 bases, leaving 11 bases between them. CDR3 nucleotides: TGCGCCAGCAGCTTGGATGGGGAGTTGAATCAGCCCCAGCATTTT. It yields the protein CASSLDGELNQPQHF.

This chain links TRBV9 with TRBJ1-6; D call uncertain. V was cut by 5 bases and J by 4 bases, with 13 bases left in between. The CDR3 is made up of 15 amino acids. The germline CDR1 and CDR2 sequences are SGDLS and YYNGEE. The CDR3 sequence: CASSDSLGYNSPLHF. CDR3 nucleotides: TGTGCCAGCAGTGATTCTTTGGGGTATAATTCACCCCTCCACTTT.

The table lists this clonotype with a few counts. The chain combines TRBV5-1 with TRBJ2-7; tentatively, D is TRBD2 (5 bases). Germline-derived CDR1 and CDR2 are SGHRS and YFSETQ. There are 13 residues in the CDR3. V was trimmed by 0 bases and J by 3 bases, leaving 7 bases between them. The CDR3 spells CASSLAGVYEQYF. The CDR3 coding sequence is TGCGCCAGCAGCTTGGCCGGGGTCTACGAGCAGTACTTC.

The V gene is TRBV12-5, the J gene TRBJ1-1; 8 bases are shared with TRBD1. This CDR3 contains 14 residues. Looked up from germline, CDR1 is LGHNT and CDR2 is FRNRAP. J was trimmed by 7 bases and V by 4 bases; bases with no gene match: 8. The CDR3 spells CASGYPDRAGEAFF. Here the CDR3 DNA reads TGTGCTAGTGGTTACCCGGACAGGGCCGGTGAAGCTTTCTTT.

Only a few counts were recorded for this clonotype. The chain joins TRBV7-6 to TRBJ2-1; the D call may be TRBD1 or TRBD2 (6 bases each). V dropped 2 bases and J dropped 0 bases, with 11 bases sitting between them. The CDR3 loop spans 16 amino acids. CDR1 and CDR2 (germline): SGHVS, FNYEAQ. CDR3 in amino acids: CASSLLGGTSYNEQFF. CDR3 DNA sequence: TGTGCCAGCAGCTTACTCGGGGGCACCTCCTACAATGAGCAGTTCTTC. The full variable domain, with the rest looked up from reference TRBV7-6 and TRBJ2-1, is GAGVSQSPRYKVTKRGQDVALRCDPISGHVSLYWYRQALGQGPEFLTYFNYEAQQDKSGLPNDRFSAERPEGSISTLTIQRTEQRDSAMYRCASSLLGGTSYNEQFFGPGTRLTVL.

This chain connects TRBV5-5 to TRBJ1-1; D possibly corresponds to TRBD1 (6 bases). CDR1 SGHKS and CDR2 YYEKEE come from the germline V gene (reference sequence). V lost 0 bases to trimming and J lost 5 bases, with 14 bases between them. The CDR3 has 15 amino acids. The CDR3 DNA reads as TGTGCCAGCAGCTTGGACAGGGAGCTGGGGACTGAAGCTTTCTTT. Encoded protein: CASSLDRELGTEAFF.

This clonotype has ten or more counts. For the CDR3, the DNA is TGCAGCGTTGAGGACAGGGGGGACGAGCAGTACTTC. Encoded protein: CSVEDRGDEQYF. This chain joins TRBV29-1 and TRBJ2-7, with 10 bases aligning to TRBD1. V shed 3 bases, J shed 5 bases, and the junction held 1 base outside the gene matches. CDR1 is SQVTM, CDR2 ANQGSEA, per germline. The CDR3 loop spans 12 amino acids.

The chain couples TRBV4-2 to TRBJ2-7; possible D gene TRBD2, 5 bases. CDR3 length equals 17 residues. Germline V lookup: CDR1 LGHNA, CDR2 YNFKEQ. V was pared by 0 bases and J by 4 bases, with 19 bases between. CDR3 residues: CASSQETRAAPSYEQYF. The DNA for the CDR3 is TGTGCCAGCAGCCAAGAGACGCGGGCGGCCCCATCTTACGAGCAGTACTTC.

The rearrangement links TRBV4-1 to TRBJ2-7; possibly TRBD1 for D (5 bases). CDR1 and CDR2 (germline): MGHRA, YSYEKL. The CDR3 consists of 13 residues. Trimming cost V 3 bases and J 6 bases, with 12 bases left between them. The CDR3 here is CASSHPRVGEQYF. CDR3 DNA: TGCGCCAGCAGCCATCCCAGGGTTGGCGAGCAGTACTTC.